The clone carrying this T cell receptor beta chain turned up a few times. Its antigen remains unidentified. Exclusion of patients followed from uncontrolled infection, other autoimmune disease, pregnancy or lactation. The CDR3 is 13 residues long. Germline V lookup: CDR1 SEHNR, CDR2 FQNEAQ (reference sequence). J was trimmed by 3 bases and V by 7 bases; bases with no gene match: 4. The source of the sample is a study of T cells in Graves' hyperthyroidism and ophthalmopathy. There were TCR beta CDR3 regions amplified from RNA transcripts. TCR CDR3 underwent first-round RT-PCR with the HTBI primer set. TCRdb reanalysed the multiplex PCR reads using MiXCR and keeps one entry per CDR3 protein. The sample shows 500,000 to 650,000 distinct CDR3 sequences, approximately 49% of them seen only once. Study-wide results and limits: Before onset, by a median of around six months, the model predicted ophthalmopathy. Ophthalmopathy and stable hyperthyroidism were told apart by a 13 V-J model. Blood also showed most of the thyroid clonotypes that were expanded above 0.001.

The sequenced sample consisted of peripheral blood or thyroid tissue (not recorded which). The V call is TRBV7-9, the J call TRBJ2-7; TRBD1 matches 9 bases. This TCR was recovered from an adult woman with Graves' disease, either hyperthyroidism or ophthalmopathy (not recorded which). DNA for the CDR3: TGTGCCAGCAAGGGACAGGGAAACTACGAGCAGTACTTC. Amino acids: CASKGQGNYEQYF. Full variable domain (rest looked up from reference TRBV7-9 and TRBJ2-7): DTGVSQNPRHKITKRGQNVTFRCDPISEHNRLYWYRQTLGQGPEFLTYFQNEAQLEKSRLLSDRFSAERPKGSFSTLEIQRTEQGDSAMYLCASKGQGNYEQYFGPGTRLTVT.